This T cell receptor beta chain is drawn from a study of liver allograft versus peripheral blood T cells (TCRdb year 2020). With regard to the full study: The study compared T cell receptor repertoires found within transplanted livers against repertoires in the peripheral blood of liver transplant recipients.

What the work shows at the level of the full study, not this receptor alone: According to the report, the T cell receptor repertoires detected in peripheral blood were different from the repertoires found inside liver allografts.

The run used an Illumina MiSeq. TCRdb cleaned the public reads at Q25 with fastp, built clones with MiXCR and kept in-frame beta chains. One record per CDR3 amino acid sequence lists the most common genes and DNA. This sample holds about 13,000 distinct CDR3 sequences; about 20% were observed only once. Clones ranked in the top ten supply around 13% of the sample. The CDR3 spans 11 residues, from the cysteine through the phenylalanine. The sequence is cut down to CDR3 DNA, 33 bases in frame from base 1. V and J are truncated by 7 bases and 3 bases respectively, leaving an intervening sequence of 3 bases. Based on the germline V gene, the CDR1 and CDR2 sequences are KGHDR and SFDVKD. For this clonotype: Its cognate antigen has yet to be identified. There are no base qualities to consult, and no much larger clone falls within one base.

The sequence was obtained from a human patient who had a liver transplant. In patients who had a transplant, some T cells may come from the graft donor. Recombination joined TRBV24-1 with TRBJ1-5, with an unclear D gene assignment. The sequence in DNA is TGTGCCACCAGCTCCAATCAGCCCCAGCATTTT. The translation is CATSSNQPQHF.